Described below is a single T cell receptor beta chain sequence and its context. Antigen unknown. This sample stems from a study of OX40 agonist ivuxolimab in advanced cancers. The germline V and J ends were trimmed by 3 bases and 2 bases, with 4 bases remaining between them. The germline CDR1 and CDR2 sequences are SGHVS and FNYEAQ. This CDR3 has 13 residues. Findings of the study overall: On average, CD8+ T cells had more expanded clones than CD4+. Certain nonresponders additionally had low normalized T-cell clonal expansion.

The repertoire was sequenced with immunoSEQ multiplex PCR; TCRdb's copy has only in-frame clones and lacks some. The data show over 80,000 clones, about nine tenths seen once. The specimen was CD4+ or CD8+ T cells sorted from blood, collected in a trial of the OX40 agonist ivuxolimab. J is TRBJ2-2 and V is TRBV7-6; D not certain. The receptor was isolated from an adult with an advanced solid tumor such as melanoma, head and neck, liver or kidney cancer. The CDR3 nucleotides are TGTGCCAGCAGCTTGGGCAACACCGGGGAGCTGTTTTTT. Protein sequence: CASSLGNTGELFF.